The 12 T cell receptor beta chains below all came from one sample that was sequenced in a study of blood T cells in healthy people across ages. A second about 6 to 11 cycle PCR used barcoded and J-beta primers. Each CDR3 protein is one row after TCRdb ran MiXCR on the 5' RACE reads. The sample records over 1.5 million distinct CDR3 sequences, around 48% being singletons. Sequences were obtained from blood. The source of these receptors is a woman in her thirties or forties in good health.

This chain uses TRBV27 with TRBJ1-6; D gene unclear. The CDR3 is made up of 17 amino acids. CDR1 MNHEY and CDR2 SMNVEV come from the germline V gene (reference sequence). Trimming pared 6 bases from V and 8 bases from J, leaving 23 bases between. The CDR3 coding sequence is TGTGCCAGCAGACCCCTTACAGTCACCCTAACCTATTCACCCCTCCACTTT. This translates into CASRPLTVTLTYSPLHF.

The rearrangement joins TRBV20-1 to TRBJ2-1; D may be TRBD2 (5 bases). Trimming took 6 bases from V and 8 from J, leaving 20 bases between them. In germline, CDR1 is DFQATT, CDR2 SNEGSKA (reference sequence). There are 14 residues in the CDR3. CDR3: CSAPPGVILDEQFF. The CDR3, as DNA: TGCAGTGCCCCCCCCGGGGTAATTCTGGATGAGCAGTTCTTC.

The V call is TRBV7-2, the J call TRBJ1-4; D gene ambiguous. The CDR3 is 15 amino acids. CDR1 is SGHTA and CDR2 is FQGNSA in the germline V gene. Deletions cut 1 base from V and 8 bases from J, with 14 bases between. CDR3 region: CASSLETSSGEKLFF. In nucleotides, the CDR3 is TGTGCCAGCAGCTTAGAGACCAGTTCGGGGGAAAAACTGTTTTTT.

About this clonotype: At one end the junction does not follow the germline gene, possibly because of a read error. The chain is built from TRBV20-1 and TRBJ2-5, with D perhaps being TRBD1 or TRBD2 (5 bases each). CDR3 length: 13 amino acids. Germline V lookup: CDR1 DFQATT, CDR2 SNEGSKA (reference sequence). The CDR3 sequence: CSARGTEQETRYF. The CDR3 region has the DNA TGCAGTGCTAGGGGGACCGAACAAGAGACCCGGTACTTC.

This chain links TRBV20-1 with TRBJ2-7; 7 positions agree with TRBD1. V was pared by 0 bases and J by 3 bases, with 5 bases of the junction left unmatched. The CDR3 runs 14 residues. Germline V gene lookup returns CDR1 DFQATT and CDR2 SNEGSKA (reference sequence). CDR3: CSARDRGLLYEQYF. Written as DNA, the CDR3 is TGCAGTGCTAGAGATAGGGGGCTCCTCTACGAGCAGTACTTC.

CDR3 nucleotide sequence: TGTGCCAGCACACGAACGGGACAGGGAGGATATGGCTACACCTTC. Protein: CASTRTGQGGYGYTF. The chain carries TRBV27 and TRBJ1-2, with 9 bases identical to TRBD1. The CDR3 consists of 15 residues. The J segment lost 5 bases and the V segment lost 7 bases, leaving 11 bases of the junction unmatched. Germline assignment: CDR1 MNHEY and CDR2 SMNVEV (reference sequence).

In its sample, this clonotype was seen once. V gene TRBV20-1 combines with J gene TRBJ2-1, with 9 bases matching TRBD2. CDR1 is DFQATT, CDR2 SNEGSKA, per germline (reference sequence). The J segment lost 10 bases and the V segment lost 1 base, leaving 8 bases of the junction unmatched. This CDR3 is built from 14 residues. CDR3 coding DNA: TGCAGTGCTAGAGTACGGCGGGGGGGCTCGGAGCAGTTCTTC. This translates into CSARVRRGGSEQFF.

This chain joins TRBV6-5 and TRBJ2-5; D may be TRBD1 (5 bases). The CDR3 runs to 15 residues. From germline, CDR1 is MNHEY and CDR2 SVGAGI. Trimming cost V 7 bases and J 5 bases, with 20 bases left between them. The CDR3 DNA reads TGTGCCAGCATTACCAGGGTTGGTTATTGGGAGACCCAGTACTTC. Protein product: CASITRVGYWETQYF.

The V and J genes are TRBV20-1 and TRBJ1-2; D gene unclear. The CDR3 has 13 residues. The germline V gene has CDR1 DFQATT and CDR2 SNEGSKA (reference sequence). With 2 bases removed from V and 4 bases from J, the gap between germline ends came to 11 bases. The CDR3 region is CSARSPIRYGYTF. The CDR3 coding sequence is TGCAGTGCTAGATCCCCAATCCGCTATGGCTACACCTTC.

The CDR3 spells CASSSRLAGGLVDYNEQFF. CDR3 coding DNA: TGTGCCAGCAGTTCTAGACTAGCGGGGGGCCTCGTGGACTACAATGAGCAGTTCTTC. The chain uses TRBV28 and TRBJ2-1; TRBD2 matches 13 bases. From germline, CDR1 is MDHEN and CDR2 SYDVKM. The CDR3 covers 19 residues. The V gene end was trimmed by 4 bases and the J gene end by 3 bases; junction bases not matched to a gene: 12.

V gene TRBV7-9 combines with J gene TRBJ2-1; D is undetermined. The V end lost 2 bases, the J end lost 2 bases, and 10 bases lay between the germline ends. CDR1 and CDR2 from the germline V gene are SEHNR and FQNEAQ (reference sequence). This CDR3 has 15 residues. Written as DNA, the CDR3 is TGTGCCAGCAGCTTAATTCACGGCGCCTACAATGAGCAGTTCTTC. Its protein is CASSLIHGAYNEQFF.

The chain joins TRBV10-3 to TRBJ1-6; a possible D gene is TRBD1 (5 bases). Germline CDR1 is ENHRY and CDR2 is SYGVKD. The CDR3 length is 15 residues. V dropped 3 bases and J dropped 10 bases, with 16 bases sitting between them. CDR3: CAISELWDEKSPLHF. CDR3 coding DNA: TGTGCCATCAGTGAATTGTGGGACGAAAAATCACCCCTCCACTTT.